The text below deals with one TCR beta chain. Its antigen is currently unknown. Donors were healthy HIV-negative adults without recently reported acute infections or vaccinations. This record belongs to a study of shared clonotypes between healthy human individuals. The DNA input per sorted-subset replicate PCR was roughly 210 ng, corresponding to some 33,000 T cell genomes. The table came from immunoSEQ multiplex PCR; TCRdb's copy has only in-frame clones and leaves some out. The table has millions of clones, about 92% seen once; the top ten hold more than 0.12%. Study results and caveats: Naive CD4 clonotypes overlapped across several donors at around 4.8%. Generally, estimated richness proved larger in naive subsets than it did in memory subsets.

Sequenced: naive CD4+ T cells sorted from blood. Subset in this sample: CD45RA+ positively selected. The clonotype originates from a man aged 18 to 29 in good health.

The CDR3 sequence: CASSRGQGDTGELFF. CDR3 nucleotides: TGTGCCAGCAGCCGCGGACAGGGGGACACCGGGGAGCTGTTTTTT. The chain has TRBV11-3 and TRBJ2-2; 10 bases line up with TRBD1. J was trimmed by 3 bases and V by 5 bases; bases with no gene match: 3. CDR3 size: 15 residues. From germline, CDR1 is SGHNT and CDR2 YENEEA.